This is a list of T cell receptor beta chains from one sample in a study of identical twins. TCRdb called the 5' RACE reads again in MiXCR, with one record for every CDR3 protein. The sample has 250,000 or so distinct CDR3 sequences, approximately 7% seen once. The sample was also linked to a second study, of yellow fever vaccine responses in identical twins.

The sequenced sample consisted of memory (CD45RO+) T cells sorted from blood. The receptor set was obtained from a woman aged 18-29 years in good health. Both conserved end residues are part of each CDR3. A D gene is named only where the DNA matches it firmly. Clone sizes are given selectively: once, few, many, or a class where the clone is expanded.

>NA|TRBD2|TRBV24-1|TRBJ2-1
CATSGGTSGYNEQFF
TGTGCCACCAGTGGGGGGACTAGCGGCTACAATGAGCAGTTCTTC
>NA|NA|TRBV2|TRBJ2-1
CASSDGNIYNEQFF
TGTGCCAGCAGTGATGGGAACATATACAATGAGCAGTTCTTC
>NA|NA|TRBV6-1|TRBJ2-7
CASSPRQAGYEQYF
TGTGCCAGCAGTCCTCGCCAGGCGGGGTACGAGCAGTACTTC
>many|NA|TRBV19|TRBJ2-1
CASSPLAPVYNEQFF
TGTGCCAGTAGTCCACTAGCCCCTGTCTACAATGAGCAGTTCTTC
>NA|NA|TRBV20-1|TRBJ2-5
CSARDSGAPDETQYF
TGCAGTGCTAGAGATTCGGGGGCACCGGATGAGACCCAGTACTTC
>NA|NA|TRBV20-1|TRBJ2-2
CSARKPGMNTGELFF
TGCAGTGCCAGAAAACCGGGAATGAACACCGGGGAGCTGTTTTTT
>few|NA|TRBV6-2/TRBV6-3|TRBJ1-5
CATTRRGAFNQPQHF
TGTGCCACAACGCGGAGGGGGGCGTTCAATCAGCCCCAGCATTTT
>NA|TRBD2|TRBV10-3|TRBJ2-5
CAISGGLAGYQETQYF
TGTGCCATCAGCGGGGGACTAGCGGGGTACCAAGAGACCCAGTACTTC
>few|TRBD2|TRBV28|TRBJ2-7
CASSFRTSGRVYEQYF
TGTGCCAGCAGTTTCAGGACTAGCGGGAGAGTCTACGAGCAGTACTTC
>few|NA|TRBV14|TRBJ2-3
CASSRNGTLEVDTQYF
TGTGCCAGCAGTAGAAACGGGACTCTGGAGGTCGATACGCAGTATTTT
>NA|NA|TRBV4-2|TRBJ2-3
CASSQATSTDTQYF
TGTGCCAGCAGCCAAGCCACTAGCACAGATACGCAGTATTTT
>many|NA|TRBV11-2|TRBJ1-1
CASSLLEYTEAFF
TGTGCCAGCAGCTTACTCGAGTACACTGAAGCTTTCTTT
>NA|NA|TRBV28|TRBJ2-4
CATHSGGKNIQYF
TGTGCCACCCACAGTGGGGGCAAAAACATTCAGTACTTC
>NA|NA|TRBV28|TRBJ1-1
CASRPLAVPTGIPEAFF
TGTGCCAGCAGACCATTGGCGGTACCGACAGGTATCCCTGAAGCTTTCTTT
>NA|NA|TRBV20-1|TRBJ2-3
CSVDGKTPDTDTQYF
TGCAGTGTTGACGGAAAGACCCCTGACACAGATACGCAGTATTTT
>few|NA|TRBV3-1|TRBJ2-1
CASSQDASSYNEQFF
TGTGCCAGCAGCCAAGATGCTAGCTCCTACAATGAGCAGTTCTTC
>few|NA|TRBV5-1|TRBJ2-2
CASSTSTGELFF
TGCGCCAGCAGCACTTCGACCGGGGAGCTGTTTTTT
>few|NA|TRBV18|TRBJ1-6
CASSLSSSYNSPLHF
TGTGCCAGCTCACTTAGCAGCTCCTATAATTCACCCCTCCACTTT
>many|NA|TRBV10-3|TRBJ2-3
CATTPRGGTDTQYF
TGTGCCACTACGCCCCGGGGAGGCACAGATACGCAGTATTTT
>few|NA|TRBV5-1|TRBJ2-1
CASSLWGDNEQFF
TGCGCCAGCAGCCTTTGGGGGGACAATGAGCAGTTCTTC
>many|NA|TRBV7-2|TRBJ2-1
CASTVRAGEQFF
TGTGCCAGCACTGTGAGGGCCGGTGAGCAGTTCTTC
>many|NA|TRBV29-1|TRBJ1-1
CSVPHERGTEAFF
TGCAGCGTGCCCCACGAACGGGGCACTGAAGCTTTCTTT
>medium-sized|TRBD2|TRBV7-2|TRBJ2-1
CASSSSGTSGAEQFF
TGTGCCAGCAGCTCTTCCGGGACTAGCGGTGCTGAGCAGTTCTTC
>NA|TRBD2|TRBV5-4|TRBJ2-2
CASSFKAGGLAGELFF
TGTGCCAGCAGCTTTAAGGCGGGGGGGCTGGCCGGGGAGCTGTTTTTT
>NA|NA|TRBV14|TRBJ2-5
CASSQGYETQYF
TGTGCCAGCAGCCAAGGTTACGAGACCCAGTACTTC
>many|NA|TRBV12-3/TRBV12-4|TRBJ1-2
CASSRGRSYGYTF
TGTGCCAGCAGCCGCGGACGGAGCTATGGCTACACCTTC
>NA|NA|TRBV27|TRBJ2-1
CASSQTRGSYNEQFF
TGTGCCAGCAGTCAAACCCGGGGATCCTACAATGAGCAGTTCTTC
>many|TRBD1|TRBV7-9|TRBJ2-2
CASSLQAGGTGELFF
TGTGCCAGCAGCTTACAAGCAGGGGGAACCGGGGAGCTGTTTTTT
>few|NA|TRBV5-6|TRBJ1-1
CASNPKGNLAEAFF
TGTGCCAGCAACCCGAAAGGGAATTTGGCTGAAGCTTTCTTT
>NA|NA|TRBV3-1|TRBJ2-6
CASSQGLGYPGGGANVLTF
TGTGCCAGCAGCCAAGGTTTGGGGTACCCTGGGGGTGGGGCCAACGTCCTGACTTTC
>NA|NA|TRBV28|TRBJ2-5
CASVSRGLETQYF
TGTGCCAGCGTCAGCCGGGGGTTAGAGACCCAGTACTTC
>many|NA|TRBV2|TRBJ2-7
CASSGGMPYEQYF
TGTGCCAGCAGTGGCGGGATGCCCTACGAGCAGTACTTC
>NA|NA|TRBV6-5|TRBJ2-7
CASSYRAESGYEQYF
TGTGCCAGCAGTTACCGAGCGGAGTCAGGTTACGAGCAGTACTTC
>NA|NA|TRBV28|TRBJ1-1
CASSLWGSENTEAFF
TGTGCCAGCAGTTTATGGGGGTCCGAGAACACTGAAGCTTTCTTT
>few|NA|TRBV7-7|TRBJ2-1
CASSLSLGHSSYNEQFF
TGTGCCAGCAGCTTATCCCTTGGACATAGCTCCTACAATGAGCAGTTCTTC